This paragraph covers one T cell receptor beta chain sequence. From germline, CDR1 is MNHNS and CDR2 SASEGT. This CDR3 has 14 residues. After removal of 10 bases from V and 3 bases from J, the junction contained 6 bases not matched to a gene. The data stem from a study of OX40 agonist ivuxolimab in advanced cancers. The repertoire was sequenced with immunoSEQ multiplex PCR; TCRdb's copy has only in-frame clones and lacks some. The table lists 60,000 to 70,000 clones, around 89% of them singletons. The rearrangement joins TRBV6-1 to TRBJ1-2, with TRBD1 identical over 12 bases. Sample: CD4+ or CD8+ T cells sorted from blood, taken in a trial of the OX40 agonist ivuxolimab. This TCR came from an adult with an advanced solid tumor such as melanoma, head and neck, liver or kidney cancer. CDR3 in DNA: TGTGCCACCGACGGGACAGGGGGCGACTATGGCTACACCTTC. Amino acids: CATDGTGGDYGYTF.